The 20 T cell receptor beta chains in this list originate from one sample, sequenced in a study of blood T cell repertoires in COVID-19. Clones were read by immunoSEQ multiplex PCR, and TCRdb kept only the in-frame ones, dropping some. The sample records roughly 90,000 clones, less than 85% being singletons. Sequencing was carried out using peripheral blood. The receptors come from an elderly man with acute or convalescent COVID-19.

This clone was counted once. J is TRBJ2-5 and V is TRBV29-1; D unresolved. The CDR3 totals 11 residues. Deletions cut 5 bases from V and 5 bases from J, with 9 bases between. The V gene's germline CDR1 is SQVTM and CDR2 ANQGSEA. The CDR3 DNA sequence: TGCAGCGTTCCTAGTTGGGAGACCCAGTACTTC. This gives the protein CSVPSWETQYF.

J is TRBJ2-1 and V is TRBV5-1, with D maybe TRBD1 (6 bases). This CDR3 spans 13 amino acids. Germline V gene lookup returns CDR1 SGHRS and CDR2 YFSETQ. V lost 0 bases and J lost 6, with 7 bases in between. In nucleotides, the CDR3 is TGCGCCAGCAGCTTGGAAGGGGGCAATGAGCAGTTCTTC. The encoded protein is CASSLEGGNEQFF.

DNA of the CDR3: TGTGCCAGCACCGGGACAGGGGATGGCTACACCTTC. Translation: CASTGTGDGYTF. The chain recombines TRBV3-1 (or the pseudogene TRBV3-2) with TRBJ1-2, with 10 bases lining up with TRBD1. The CDR3 sequence is 12 residues long. Germline V lookup: CDR1 LGHDT, CDR2 YNNKEL (reference sequence). The V segment lost 7 bases and the J segment 6 bases; nucleotides outside the gene matches: 2.

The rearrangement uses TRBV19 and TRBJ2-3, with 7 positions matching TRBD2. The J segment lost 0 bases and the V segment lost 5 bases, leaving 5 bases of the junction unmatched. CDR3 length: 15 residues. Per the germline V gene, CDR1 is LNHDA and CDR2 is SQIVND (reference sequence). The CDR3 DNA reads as TGTGCCAGTAGTGGGAGGGGTTCTAGCACAGATACGCAGTATTTT. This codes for CASSGRGSSTDTQYF.

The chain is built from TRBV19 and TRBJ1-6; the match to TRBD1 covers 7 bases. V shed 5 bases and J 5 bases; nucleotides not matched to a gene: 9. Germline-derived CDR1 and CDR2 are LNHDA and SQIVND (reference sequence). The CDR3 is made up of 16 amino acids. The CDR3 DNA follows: TGTGCCAGTAGTGGACCCCCGGGACAGAATAATTCACCCCTCCACTTT. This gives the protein CASSGPPGQNNSPLHF.

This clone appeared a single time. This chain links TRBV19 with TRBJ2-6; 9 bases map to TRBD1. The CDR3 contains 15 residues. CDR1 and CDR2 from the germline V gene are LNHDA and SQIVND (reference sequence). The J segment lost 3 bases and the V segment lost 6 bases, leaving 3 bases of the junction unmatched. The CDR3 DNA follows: TGTGCCAGTAGGGACAGGGGTGGTGGGGCCAACGTCCTGACTTTC. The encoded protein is CASRDRGGGANVLTF.

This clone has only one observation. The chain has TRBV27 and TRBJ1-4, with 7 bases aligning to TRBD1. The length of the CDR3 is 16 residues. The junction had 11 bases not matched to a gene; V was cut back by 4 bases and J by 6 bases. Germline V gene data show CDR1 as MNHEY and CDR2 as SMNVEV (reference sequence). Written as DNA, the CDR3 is TGTGCCAGCAGTTCCCTTACAGGGGTCGGGTATGAAAAACTGTTTTTT. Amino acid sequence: CASSSLTGVGYEKLFF.

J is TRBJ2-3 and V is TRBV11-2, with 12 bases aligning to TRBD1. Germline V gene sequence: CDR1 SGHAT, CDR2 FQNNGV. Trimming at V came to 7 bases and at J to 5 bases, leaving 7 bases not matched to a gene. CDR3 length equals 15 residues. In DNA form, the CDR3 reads TGTGCCAGCAACGCGGGACAGGGGGCTGGAGATACGCAGTATTTT. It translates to CASNAGQGAGDTQYF.

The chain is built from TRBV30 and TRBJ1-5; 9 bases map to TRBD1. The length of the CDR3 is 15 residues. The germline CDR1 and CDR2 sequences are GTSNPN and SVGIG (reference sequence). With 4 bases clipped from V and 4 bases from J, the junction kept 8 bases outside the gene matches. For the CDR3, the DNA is TGTGCCTGGACTCAAGGGGACAGGGTGAATCAGCCCCAGCATTTT. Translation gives CAWTQGDRVNQPQHF.

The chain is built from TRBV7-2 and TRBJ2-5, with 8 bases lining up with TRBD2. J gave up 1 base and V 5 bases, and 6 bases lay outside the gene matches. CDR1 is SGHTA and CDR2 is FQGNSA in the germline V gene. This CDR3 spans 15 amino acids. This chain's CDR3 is CASSVLAGTQETQYF. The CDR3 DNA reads TGTGCCAGCAGCGTGTTAGCGGGGACCCAAGAGACCCAGTACTTC.

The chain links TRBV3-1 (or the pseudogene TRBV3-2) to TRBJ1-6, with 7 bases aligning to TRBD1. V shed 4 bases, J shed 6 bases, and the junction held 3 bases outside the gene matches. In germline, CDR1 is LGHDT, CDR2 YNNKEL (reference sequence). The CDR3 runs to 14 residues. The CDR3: CASSPDRINSPLHF. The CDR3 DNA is TGTGCCAGCAGCCCGGACAGGATTAATTCACCCCTCCACTTT.

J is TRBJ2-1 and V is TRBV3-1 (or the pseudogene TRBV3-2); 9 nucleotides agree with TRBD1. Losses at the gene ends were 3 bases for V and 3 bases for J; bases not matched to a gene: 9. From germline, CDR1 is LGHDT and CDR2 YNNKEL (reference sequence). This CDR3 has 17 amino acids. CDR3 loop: CASSQEFGQGNYNEQFF. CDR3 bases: TGTGCCAGCAGCCAGGAGTTCGGACAGGGGAACTACAATGAGCAGTTCTTC.

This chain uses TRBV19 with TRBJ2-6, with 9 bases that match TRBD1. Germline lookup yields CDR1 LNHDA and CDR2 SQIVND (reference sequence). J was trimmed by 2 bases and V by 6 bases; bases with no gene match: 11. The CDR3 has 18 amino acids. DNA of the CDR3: TGTGCCAGTAGACCGGACAGGGGAGGGGGTGCTGGGGCCAACGTCCTGACTTTC. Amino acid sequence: CASRPDRGGGAGANVLTF.

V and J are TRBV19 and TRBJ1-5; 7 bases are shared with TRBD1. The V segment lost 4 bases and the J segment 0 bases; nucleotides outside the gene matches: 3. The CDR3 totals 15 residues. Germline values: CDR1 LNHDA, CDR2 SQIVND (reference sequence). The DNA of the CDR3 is TGTGCCAGTAGTACCGACAGGGATAGCAATCAGCCCCAGCATTTT. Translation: CASSTDRDSNQPQHF. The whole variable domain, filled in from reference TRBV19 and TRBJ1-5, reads DGGITQSPKYLFRKEGQNVTLSCEQNLNHDAMYWYRQDPGQGLRLIYYSQIVNDFQKGDIAEGYSVSREKKESFPLTVTSAQKNPTAFYLCASSTDRDSNQPQHFGDGTRLSIL.

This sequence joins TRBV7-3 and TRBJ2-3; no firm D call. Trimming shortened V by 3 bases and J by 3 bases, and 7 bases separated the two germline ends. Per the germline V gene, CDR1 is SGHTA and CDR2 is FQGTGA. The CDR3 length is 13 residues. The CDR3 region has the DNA TGTGCCAGCAGCTTTTCCGGGACAGATACGCAGTATTTT. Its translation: CASSFSGTDTQYF. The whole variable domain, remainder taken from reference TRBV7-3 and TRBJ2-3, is GAGVSQTPSNKVTEKGKYVELRCDPISGHTALYWYRQSLGQGPEFLIYFQGTGAADDSGLPNDRFFAVRPEGSVSTLKIQRTERGDSAVYLCASSFSGTDTQYFGPGTRLTVL.

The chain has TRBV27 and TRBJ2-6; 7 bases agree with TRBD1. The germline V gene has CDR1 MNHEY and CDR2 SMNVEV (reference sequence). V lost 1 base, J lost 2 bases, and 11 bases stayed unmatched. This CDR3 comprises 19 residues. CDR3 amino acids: CASSLFQGGALTGANVLTF. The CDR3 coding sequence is TGTGCCAGCAGTTTATTTCAAGGGGGCGCCCTGACTGGGGCCAACGTCCTGACTTTC. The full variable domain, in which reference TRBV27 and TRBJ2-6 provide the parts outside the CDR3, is EAQVTQNPRYLITVTGKKLTVTCSQNMNHEYMSWYRQDPGLGLRQIYYSMNVEVTDKGDVPEGYKVSRKEKRNFPLILESPSPNQTSLYFCASSLFQGGALTGANVLTFGAGSRLTVL.

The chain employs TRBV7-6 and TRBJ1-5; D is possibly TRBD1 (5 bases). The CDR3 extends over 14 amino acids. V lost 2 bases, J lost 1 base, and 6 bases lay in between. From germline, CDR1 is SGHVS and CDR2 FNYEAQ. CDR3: CASSLRQSNQPQHF. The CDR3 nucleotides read TGTGCCAGCAGCTTAAGACAGAGCAATCAGCCCCAGCATTTT. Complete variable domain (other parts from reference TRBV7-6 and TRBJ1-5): GAGVSQSPRYKVTKRGQDVALRCDPISGHVSLYWYRQALGQGPEFLTYFNYEAQQDKSGLPNDRFSAERPEGSISTLTIQRTEQRDSAMYRCASSLRQSNQPQHFGDGTRLSIL.

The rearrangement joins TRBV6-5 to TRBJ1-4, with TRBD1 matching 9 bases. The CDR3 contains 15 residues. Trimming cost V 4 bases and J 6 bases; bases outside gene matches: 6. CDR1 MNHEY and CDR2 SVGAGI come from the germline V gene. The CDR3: CASSFIGTGYEKLFF. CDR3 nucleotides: TGTGCCAGCAGTTTCATCGGGACAGGGTATGAAAAACTGTTTTTT.

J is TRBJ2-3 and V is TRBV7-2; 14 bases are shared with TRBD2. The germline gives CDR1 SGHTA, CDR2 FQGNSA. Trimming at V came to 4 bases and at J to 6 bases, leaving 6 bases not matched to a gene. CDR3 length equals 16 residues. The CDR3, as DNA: TGTGCCAGCAGCTCAGGACTAGCGGGAGGATCGGATACGCAGTATTTT. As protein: CASSSGLAGGSDTQYF.

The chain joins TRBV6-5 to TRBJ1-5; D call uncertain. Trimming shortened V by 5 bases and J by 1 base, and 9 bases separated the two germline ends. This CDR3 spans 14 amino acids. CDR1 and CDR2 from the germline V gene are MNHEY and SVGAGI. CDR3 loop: CASSRDGSNQPQHF. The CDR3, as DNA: TGTGCCAGCAGTAGAGACGGGAGCAATCAGCCCCAGCATTTT.